This T cell receptor beta chain was found in a study of blood T cell repertoires in COVID-19. TCRdb's table, derived via immunoSEQ multiplex PCR, lists solely in-frame clones and lacks some. The repertoire holds around 250,000 clones, with roughly 84% as singletons. Germline V lookup: CDR1 KGHSH, CDR2 LQKENI. After removal of 1 base from V and 5 bases from J, the junction contained 15 bases not matched to a gene. This CDR3 comprises 19 residues. V is TRBV18 and J is TRBJ2-4; 9 nucleotides agree with TRBD2. The sequence was obtained from a woman in her thirties or forties who had recovered from COVID-19. Sequencing input: peripheral blood. As DNA, the CDR3 is TGTGCCAGCTCACCACGGCGGGGACGGCGGGGGGGCCCGCAAAACATTCAGTACTTC. It yields the protein CASSPRRGRRGGPQNIQYF.